This T cell receptor beta chain was recorded in a study of blood T cell repertoires in COVID-19. In the study overall: T cells, B-cell-depleted T cells, or PBMCs provided the cDNA or gDNA that served as material.

In germline, CDR1 is SGDLS, CDR2 YYNGEE. Deletions cut 3 bases from V and 2 bases from J, with 8 bases between. This CDR3 has 13 residues. In the original processing: Amplification of reference gene primers was used by the study to estimate nucleated cell counts. Libraries were prepared by immunoSEQ multiplex PCR; TCRdb keeps only in-frame clonotypes and omits some of them. The V and J calls and the clone size are those of that table, but D and trimming were determined from the DNA. The sample records about 190,000 clones, 78% being singletons. This clone was seen once. Input material: PBMCs or T cells enriched from blood (not recorded which). This TCR was recovered from a woman aged 45-65 years who had recovered from COVID-19. J is TRBJ2-5 and V is TRBV9; no firm D call. CDR3 region: CASSARGQETQYF. The CDR3 DNA sequence: TGTGCCAGCAGCGCCCGCGGACAAGAGACCCAGTACTTC.